These T cell receptor beta chains were read from a single sample in a study of vaccination and CD4 T cells after COVID-19. TCRdb recomputed calls from the PCR reads with MiXCR, one row per CDR3 protein. This sample yields some 14,000 distinct CDR3 sequences, of which about 55% are seen a single time; 6.5% to 9% belongs to the top ten. These receptors are not linked to any known antigen. Sample: CD4+ T cells from blood, cultured in vitro. The source is a human donor who had recovered from COVID-19. Each CDR3 is given without its conserved first and last residue.

V	J	CDR3
TRBV28	TRBJ1-1	ASSSLQGRSTEAF
TRBV21-1	TRBJ2-7	ASSTRQGCFHEQY
TRBV7-8	TRBJ1-5	ASSRSYGNNNQPQH
TRBV20-1	TRBJ2-5	SAHHSGGGWSRTQY
TRBV11-3	TRBJ1-4	ASSLGSGTGGGKLF
TRBV7-9	TRBJ2-3	ASSASVGRTDTQY
TRBV28	TRBJ2-3	ASSGIGLAGDTDTQY
TRBV28	TRBJ2-6	ASSFSLLQGDSGANVLT
TRBV28	TRBJ1-1	ASIYGGDTEAF
TRBV12-3/TRBV12-4	TRBJ1-5	ASSLNTGASNQPQH
TRBV4-1	TRBJ2-7	ASSQGDSSLGEQY
TRBV19	TRBJ2-3	ASSNGRISTDTQY
TRBV20-1	TRBJ1-5	SARDGRQRRNQPQH
TRBV20-1	TRBJ2-5	SARAGWHPQTQY
TRBV20-1	TRBJ1-2	SAPGQTDYGYT
TRBV15	TRBJ1-4	ATSRDLVEEKLF
TRBV20-1	TRBJ1-5	SAKRTGDNQPQH
TRBV5-1	TRBJ2-7	ASSLGRGGISSYEQY
TRBV18	TRBJ1-1	ASSPQGQGAIEAF
TRBV29-1	TRBJ1-1	SVKYRGVGNTEAF
TRBV5-1	TRBJ1-1	ASSLDWGSRTEAF
TRBV4-2	TRBJ1-2	ASSQEGIDYGYT
TRBV28	TRBJ2-7	ASSSRVGPSI
TRBV24-1	TRBJ2-3	ATIFKQLRRVSTDTQY
TRBV10-1	TRBJ2-7	ASSDGTSGTREQY
TRBV21-1	TRBJ1-5	ASSLRGSGQPQH
TRBV7-4	TRBJ1-5	ASSFRPRRAIEPQH
TRBV20-1	TRBJ2-7	SAMQGHEQY
TRBV9	TRBJ1-2	ASSVTGGAGYT
TRBV19	TRBJ2-6	ASSAPGQGLSGANVLT
TRBV24-1	TRBJ2-3	ATSDWGTSSADTQY
TRBV12-3/TRBV12-4	TRBJ2-7	ASSLDHKTGAQY
TRBV24-1	TRBJ2-5	ATSVTGSQETQY
TRBV21-1	TRBJ1-2	ASSLGPGTGYT